This T cell receptor (beta chain) came from a study of OX40 agonist ivuxolimab in advanced cancers. Trimming took 2 bases from V and 5 from J, leaving 0 bases between them. Germline V gene data show CDR1 as SGHAT and CDR2 as FQNNGV. This CDR3 comprises 11 residues. TCRdb's copy holds only in-frame clones and misses some; the assay was immunoSEQ multiplex PCR. This table holds under 20,000 clones, 64% found once. This chain joins TRBV11-2 and TRBJ2-2; D gene unclear. The sequenced sample was CD4+ or CD8+ T cells sorted from blood, obtained in a trial of the OX40 agonist ivuxolimab. This TCR derives from an adult with an advanced solid tumor such as melanoma, head and neck, liver or kidney cancer. CDR3 in amino acids: CASSLTGELFF. The CDR3 nucleotides are TGTGCCAGCAGCTTAACCGGGGAGCTGTTTTTT.